These 9 T cell receptor beta chains originate from one sample sequenced in a study of blood T cell repertoires in COVID-19. The protocol was immunoSEQ multiplex PCR, while the TCRdb copy is restricted to in-frame clones and leaves out a portion. Of around 99,000 clones listed, about nine tenths are singletons. The sample was peripheral blood. The receptors come from a man over 45 with acute or convalescent COVID-19.

In this sample, this clone turned up a few times. The gene calls are TRBV3-1 (or the pseudogene TRBV3-2) and TRBJ2-7, with 10 bases lining up with TRBD1. The CDR3 covers 16 residues. CDR1 is LGHDT, CDR2 YNNKEL, per germline (reference sequence). J gave up 4 bases and V 1 base, and 7 bases lay outside the gene matches. CDR3 coding DNA: TGTGCCAGCAGCCAAGGAGTAGGGGACAGGGGATACGAGCAGTACTTC. Encoded protein: CASSQGVGDRGYEQYF.

The V gene is TRBV19, the J gene TRBJ2-1; TRBD2 agrees at 10 bases. V lost 6 bases to trimming and J lost 7 bases; unmatched junction nucleotides: 9. Germline CDR1 LNHDA, CDR2 SQIVND (reference sequence). The CDR3 loop spans 15 amino acids. CDR3 amino acids: CASRPSGSWGNEQFF. The CDR3 nucleotides are TGTGCCAGTAGGCCTAGCGGGAGTTGGGGGAATGAGCAGTTCTTC.

The V and J genes are TRBV5-1 and TRBJ2-5; TRBD2 aligns across 8 bases. The V gene end was trimmed by 5 bases and the J gene end by 5 bases; junction bases not matched to a gene: 14. CDR3 length equals 16 residues. The germline V gene encodes CDR1 SGHRS and CDR2 YFSETQ. The CDR3 DNA reads TGCGCCAGCAGGGGGGCGGGAGGCCCCTCATTGGAGACCCAGTACTTC. It is translated as CASRGAGGPSLETQYF.

The gene calls are TRBV6-2 or TRBV6-3 and TRBJ2-7; TRBD2 aligns across 13 bases. This CDR3 comprises 16 residues. The V gene's germline CDR1 is MNHEY and CDR2 SVGEGT. Trimming cost V 6 bases and J 6 bases; bases outside gene matches: 11. In DNA form, the CDR3 reads TGTGCCAGCAGCCTAGGACTAGCGGGAGCTCTATCCGAGCAGTACTTC. The encoded protein is CASSLGLAGALSEQYF.

The chain combines TRBV21-1 with TRBJ2-3; the D segment call TRBD2 is taken from the table without a DNA check. TRBV21-1 is an annotated pseudogene. This CDR3 is 13 amino acids long. Here the CDR3 reads CASSKARSDTQYF. The CDR3 region has the DNA TGTGCCAGCAGCAAAGCGCGAAGTGATACGCAGTATTTT.

The V and J genes are TRBV19 and TRBJ2-7; 10 bases are a match to TRBD1. CDR3 size: 14 residues. The V and J ends lost 4 bases and 5 bases, in that order; junction bases with no gene match: 5. Germline V lookup: CDR1 LNHDA, CDR2 SQIVND (reference sequence). The CDR3 bases are TGTGCCAGTAGTAGACAGGGGGCTCTGGACGAGCAGTACTTC. The encoded protein is CASSRQGALDEQYF.

This chain uses TRBV7-8 with TRBJ2-7, with TRBD2 identical over 13 bases. V was clipped by 4 bases and J by 2 bases; unmatched bases: 2. CDR1 SGHVS and CDR2 FQNEAQ come from the germline V gene. This CDR3 contains 15 residues. DNA of the CDR3: TGTGCCAGCAGCTCACTAGCGGGAGGGGCCTACGAGCAGTACTTC. Translated, it gives CASSSLAGGAYEQYF.

The chain employs TRBV6-2 or TRBV6-3 and TRBJ1-1; 9 nucleotides match TRBD1. The CDR3 has 18 amino acids. The V gene end was trimmed by 2 bases and the J gene end by 3 bases; junction bases not matched to a gene: 13. Germline assignment: CDR1 MNHEY and CDR2 SVGEGT. The CDR3 DNA is TGTGCCAGCAGTTACGACCCGGGACAGGGTTCTTTGTACACTGAAGCTTTCTTT. Translated, it gives CASSYDPGQGSLYTEAFF.

V is TRBV5-1 and J is TRBJ2-1, with TRBD1 matching over 10 bases. The CDR3 runs to 15 residues. Trimming removed 5 bases from V and 4 bases from J; junction bases left unmatched: 6. Germline CDR1 and CDR2: SGHRS and YFSETQ. CDR3 sequence: CASRDGQGVYNEQFF. CDR3 sequence (DNA): TGCGCCAGCAGGGACGGACAGGGGGTTTACAATGAGCAGTTCTTC.